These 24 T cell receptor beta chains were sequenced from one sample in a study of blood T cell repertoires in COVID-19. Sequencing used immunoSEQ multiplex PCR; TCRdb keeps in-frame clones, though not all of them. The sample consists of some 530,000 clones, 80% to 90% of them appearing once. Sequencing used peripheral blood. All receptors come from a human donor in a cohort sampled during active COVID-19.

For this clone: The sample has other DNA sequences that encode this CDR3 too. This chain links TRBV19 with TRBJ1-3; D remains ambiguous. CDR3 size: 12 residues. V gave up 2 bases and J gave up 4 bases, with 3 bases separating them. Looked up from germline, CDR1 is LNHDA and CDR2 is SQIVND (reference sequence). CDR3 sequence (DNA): TGTGCCAGTAGTATAACAGGAAACACCATATATTTT. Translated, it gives CASSITGNTIYF. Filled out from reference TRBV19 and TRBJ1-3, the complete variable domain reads DGGITQSPKYLFRKEGQNVTLSCEQNLNHDAMYWYRQDPGQGLRLIYYSQIVNDFQKGDIAEGYSVSREKKESFPLTVTSAQKNPTAFYLCASSITGNTIYFGEGSWLTVV.

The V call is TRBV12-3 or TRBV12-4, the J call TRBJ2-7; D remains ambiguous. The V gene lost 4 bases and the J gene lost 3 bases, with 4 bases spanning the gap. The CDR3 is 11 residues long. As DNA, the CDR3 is TGTGCCAGCAGTTCCGGCTACGAGCAGTACTTC. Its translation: CASSSGYEQYF.

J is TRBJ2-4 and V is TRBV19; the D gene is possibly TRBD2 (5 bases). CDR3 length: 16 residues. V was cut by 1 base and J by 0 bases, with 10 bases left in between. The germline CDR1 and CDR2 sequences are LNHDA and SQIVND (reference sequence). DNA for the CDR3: TGTGCCAGTAGTATAGGGACTGGAGTAGCCAAAAACATTCAGTACTTC. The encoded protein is CASSIGTGVAKNIQYF.

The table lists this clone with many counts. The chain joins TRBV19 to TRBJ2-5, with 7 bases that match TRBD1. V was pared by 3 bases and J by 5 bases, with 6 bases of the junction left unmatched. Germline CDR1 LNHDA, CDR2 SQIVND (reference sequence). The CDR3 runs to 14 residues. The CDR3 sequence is CASSMGTGDETQYF. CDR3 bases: TGTGCCAGTAGTATGGGTACAGGGGATGAGACCCAGTACTTC.

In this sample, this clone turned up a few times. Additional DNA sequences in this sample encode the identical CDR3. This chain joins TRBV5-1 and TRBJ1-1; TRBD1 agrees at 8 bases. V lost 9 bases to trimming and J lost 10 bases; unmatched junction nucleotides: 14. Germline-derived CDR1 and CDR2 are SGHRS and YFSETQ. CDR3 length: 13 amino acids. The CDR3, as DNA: TGCGCCAATTCGCCAGACAGGGGTGGAGTAGCTTTCTTT. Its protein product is CANSPDRGGVAFF.

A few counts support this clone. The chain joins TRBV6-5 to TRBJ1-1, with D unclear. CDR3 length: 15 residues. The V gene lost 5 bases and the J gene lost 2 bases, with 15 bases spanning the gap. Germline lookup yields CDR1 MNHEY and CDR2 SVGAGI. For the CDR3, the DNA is TGTGCCAGCAGTCCGGCCCTGGGCCTAAACACTGAAGCTTTCTTT. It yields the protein CASSPALGLNTEAFF.

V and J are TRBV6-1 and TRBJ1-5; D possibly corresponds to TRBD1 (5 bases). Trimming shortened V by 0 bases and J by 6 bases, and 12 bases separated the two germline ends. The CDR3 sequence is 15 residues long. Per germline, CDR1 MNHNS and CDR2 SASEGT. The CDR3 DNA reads TGTGCCAGCAGTGAAGCGGGGGGGGTAGGTCAGCCCCAGCATTTT. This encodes CASSEAGGVGQPQHF.

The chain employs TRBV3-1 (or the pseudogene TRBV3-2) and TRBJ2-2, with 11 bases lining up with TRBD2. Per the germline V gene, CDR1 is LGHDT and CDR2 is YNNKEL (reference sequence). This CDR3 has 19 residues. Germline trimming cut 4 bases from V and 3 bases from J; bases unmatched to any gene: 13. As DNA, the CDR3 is TGTGCCAGCAGCCCTATACTAGCGGGAGATGTGTCGGACACCGGGGAGCTGTTTTTT. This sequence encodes CASSPILAGDVSDTGELFF.

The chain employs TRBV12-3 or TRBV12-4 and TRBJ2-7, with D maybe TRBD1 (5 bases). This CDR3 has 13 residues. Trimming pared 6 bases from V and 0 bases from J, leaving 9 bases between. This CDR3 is CASRLDNSYEQYF. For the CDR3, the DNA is TGTGCCAGCAGACTGGACAACTCCTACGAGCAGTACTTC.

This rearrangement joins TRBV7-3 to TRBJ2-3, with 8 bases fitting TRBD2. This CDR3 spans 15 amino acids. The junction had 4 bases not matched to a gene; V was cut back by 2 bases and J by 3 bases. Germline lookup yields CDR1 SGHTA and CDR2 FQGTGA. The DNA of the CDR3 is TGTGCCAGCAGCTTACGAGCTAGCGGGACAGATACGCAGTATTTT. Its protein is CASSLRASGTDTQYF. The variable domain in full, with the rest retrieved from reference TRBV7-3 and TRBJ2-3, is GAGVSQTPSNKVTEKGKYVELRCDPISGHTALYWYRQSLGQGPEFLIYFQGTGAADDSGLPNDRFFAVRPEGSVSTLKIQRTERGDSAVYLCASSLRASGTDTQYFGPGTRLTVL.

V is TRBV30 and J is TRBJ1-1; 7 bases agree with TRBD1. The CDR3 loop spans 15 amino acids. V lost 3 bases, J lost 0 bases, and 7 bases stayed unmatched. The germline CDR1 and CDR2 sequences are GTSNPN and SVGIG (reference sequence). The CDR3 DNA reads TGTGCCTGGAGGGGAACAGGGGCGTTGAACACTGAAGCTTTCTTT. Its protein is CAWRGTGALNTEAFF. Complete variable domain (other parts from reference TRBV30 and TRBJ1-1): SQTIHQWPATLVQPVGSPLSLECTVEGTSNPNLYWYRQAAGRGLQLLFYSVGIGQISSEVPQNLSASRPQDRQFILSSKKLLLSDSGFYLCAWRGTGALNTEAFFGQGTRLTVV.

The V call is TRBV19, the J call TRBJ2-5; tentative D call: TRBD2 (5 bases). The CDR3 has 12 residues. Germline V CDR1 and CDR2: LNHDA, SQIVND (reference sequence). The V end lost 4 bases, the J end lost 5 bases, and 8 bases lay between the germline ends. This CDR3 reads CASSSPGETQYF. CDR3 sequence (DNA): TGTGCCAGTAGTAGCCCGGGGGAGACCCAGTACTTC.

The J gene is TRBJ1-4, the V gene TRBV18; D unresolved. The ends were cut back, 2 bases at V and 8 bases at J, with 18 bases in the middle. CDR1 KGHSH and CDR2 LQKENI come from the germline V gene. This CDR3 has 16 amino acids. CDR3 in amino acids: CASSPSGSAADEKLFF. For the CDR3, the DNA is TGTGCCAGCTCACCAAGCGGATCGGCCGCTGACGAAAAACTGTTTTTT.

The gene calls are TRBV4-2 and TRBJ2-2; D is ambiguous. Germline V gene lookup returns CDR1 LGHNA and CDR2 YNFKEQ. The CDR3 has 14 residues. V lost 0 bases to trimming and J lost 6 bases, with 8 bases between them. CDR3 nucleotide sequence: TGTGCCAGCAGCCAAGAAATAGAACCCGGGGAGCTGTTTTTT. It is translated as CASSQEIEPGELFF.

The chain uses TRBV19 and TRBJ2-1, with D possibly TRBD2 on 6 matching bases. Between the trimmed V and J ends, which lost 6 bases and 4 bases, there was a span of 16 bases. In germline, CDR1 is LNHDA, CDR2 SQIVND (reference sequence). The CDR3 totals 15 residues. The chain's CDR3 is CASSPGAGLYNEQFF. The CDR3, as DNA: TGTGCCAGTAGCCCTGGCGCGGGGTTGTACAATGAGCAGTTCTTC. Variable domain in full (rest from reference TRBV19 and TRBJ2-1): DGGITQSPKYLFRKEGQNVTLSCEQNLNHDAMYWYRQDPGQGLRLIYYSQIVNDFQKGDIAEGYSVSREKKESFPLTVTSAQKNPTAFYLCASSPGAGLYNEQFFGPGTRLTVL.

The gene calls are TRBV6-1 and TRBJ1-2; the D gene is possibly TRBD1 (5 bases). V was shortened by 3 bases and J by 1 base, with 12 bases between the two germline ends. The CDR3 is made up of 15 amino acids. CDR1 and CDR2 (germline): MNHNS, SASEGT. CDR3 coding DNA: TGTGCCAGCAGTGAGGGGGGAGACTTTAACTATGGCTACACCTTC. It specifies CASSEGGDFNYGYTF.

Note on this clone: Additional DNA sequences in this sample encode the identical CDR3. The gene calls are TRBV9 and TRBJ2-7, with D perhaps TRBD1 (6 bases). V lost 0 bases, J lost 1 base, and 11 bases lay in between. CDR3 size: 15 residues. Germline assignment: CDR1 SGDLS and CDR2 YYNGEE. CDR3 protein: CASSVGQAPSYEQYF. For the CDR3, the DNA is TGTGCCAGCAGCGTAGGACAGGCTCCTTCCTACGAGCAGTACTTC.

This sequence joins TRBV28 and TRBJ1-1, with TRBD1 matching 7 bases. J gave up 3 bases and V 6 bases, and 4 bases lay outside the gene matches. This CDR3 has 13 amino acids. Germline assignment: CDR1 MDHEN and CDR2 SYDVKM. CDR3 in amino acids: CASRQGLDTEAFF. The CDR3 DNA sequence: TGTGCCAGCAGACAGGGGTTGGACACTGAAGCTTTCTTT.

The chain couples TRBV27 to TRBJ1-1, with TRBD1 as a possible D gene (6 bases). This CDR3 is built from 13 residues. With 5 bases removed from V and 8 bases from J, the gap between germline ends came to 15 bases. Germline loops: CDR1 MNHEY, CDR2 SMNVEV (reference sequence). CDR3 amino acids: CASSVRGPGEAFF. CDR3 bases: TGTGCCAGCAGTGTCAGGGGTCCCGGGGAAGCTTTCTTT.

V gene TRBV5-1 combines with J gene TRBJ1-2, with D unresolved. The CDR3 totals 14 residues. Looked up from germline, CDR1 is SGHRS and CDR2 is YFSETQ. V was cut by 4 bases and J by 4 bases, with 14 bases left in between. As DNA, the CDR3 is TGCGCCAGCAGCCTGACTGGAGGGCTCTATGGCTACACCTTC. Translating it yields CASSLTGGLYGYTF. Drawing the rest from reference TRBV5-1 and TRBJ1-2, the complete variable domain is KAGVTQTPRYLIKTRGQQVTLSCSPISGHRSVSWYQQTPGQGLQFLFEYFSETQRNKGNFPGRFSGRQFSNSRSEMNVSTLELGDSALYLCASSLTGGLYGYTFGSGTRLTVV.

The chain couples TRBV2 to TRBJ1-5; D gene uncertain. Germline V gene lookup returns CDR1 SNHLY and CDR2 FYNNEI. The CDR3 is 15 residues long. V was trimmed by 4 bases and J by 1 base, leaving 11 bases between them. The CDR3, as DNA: TGTGCCAGCAGTGGAGGGTCCCTGAGCAATCAGCCCCAGCATTTT. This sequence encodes CASSGGSLSNQPQHF. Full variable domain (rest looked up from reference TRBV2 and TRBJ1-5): EPEVTQTPSHQVTQMGQEVILRCVPISNHLYFYWYRQILGQKVEFLVSFYNNEISEKSEIFDDQFSVERPDGSNFTLKIRSTKLEDSAMYFCASSGGSLSNQPQHFGDGTRLSIL.

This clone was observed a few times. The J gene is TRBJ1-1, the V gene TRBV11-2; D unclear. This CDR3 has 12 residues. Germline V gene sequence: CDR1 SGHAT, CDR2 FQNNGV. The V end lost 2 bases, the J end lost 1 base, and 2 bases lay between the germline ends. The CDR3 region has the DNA TGTGCCAGCAGCTTACAGAACACTGAAGCTTTCTTT. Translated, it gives CASSLQNTEAFF.

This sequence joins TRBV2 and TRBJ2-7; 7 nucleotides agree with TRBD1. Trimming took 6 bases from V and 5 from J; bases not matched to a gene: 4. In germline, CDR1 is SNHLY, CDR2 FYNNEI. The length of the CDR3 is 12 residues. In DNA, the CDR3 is TGTGCCAGCAGCTTGACAGGGCACGAGCAGTACTTC. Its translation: CASSLTGHEQYF.

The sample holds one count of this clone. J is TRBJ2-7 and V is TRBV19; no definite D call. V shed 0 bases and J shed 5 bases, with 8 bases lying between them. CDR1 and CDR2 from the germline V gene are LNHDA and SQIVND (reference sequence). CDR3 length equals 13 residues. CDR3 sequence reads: CASSIDREDEQYF. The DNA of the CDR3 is TGTGCCAGTAGTATAGATCGAGAAGACGAGCAGTACTTC.